Listed below are T cell receptor beta chains from one sample, sequenced in a study of blood T cell repertoires in COVID-19. Sequencing used immunoSEQ multiplex PCR; TCRdb keeps in-frame clones, though not all of them. The sample includes hundreds of thousands of clones, about 91% seen only once; the top ten take 1.2%. The sample consisted of PBMCs or T cells enriched from blood (not recorded which). These receptors all come from a woman in her thirties or forties with acute COVID-19. The CDR3 runs from the conserved cysteine through the conserved F or W. The order of the fields is clone size, V gene, J gene, D gene, CDR3 DNA, CDR3 protein. D genes are given only for firm matches. Some rows mark clone size as missing; the rest say once, few, many or name a class of expanded clone.

size: NA; V: TRBV9; J: TRBJ1-1; D: TRBD1; DNA: TGTGCCAGCAGCCCAAGACAGGGGGCGACCACTGAAGCTTTCTTT; CDR3: CASSPRQGATTEAFF
size: NA; V: TRBV2; J: TRBJ2-3; D: NA; DNA: TGTGCCAGCAGAGCTGCCCCAGATACGCAGTATTTT; CDR3: CASRAAPDTQYF
size: NA; V: TRBV19; J: TRBJ2-5; D: TRBD2; DNA: TGTGCCAGTAGTATTGGGACTAGCGAAGAAGAGACCCAGTACTTC; CDR3: CASSIGTSEEETQYF
size: few; V: TRBV5-1; J: TRBJ2-5; D: TRBD2; DNA: TGCGCCAGCAGCTCTGCGACTAGCGGACAAGAGACCCAGTACTTC; CDR3: CASSSATSGQETQYF
size: NA; V: TRBV19; J: TRBJ2-3; D: NA; DNA: TGTGCCAGTAGTATAGATGGGCTGAACACAGATACGCAGTATTTT; CDR3: CASSIDGLNTDTQYF
size: few; V: TRBV11-3; J: TRBJ2-1; D: NA; DNA: TGTGCCAGCAGCTTAGGAGGGACTTACAATGAGCAGTTCTTC; CDR3: CASSLGGTYNEQFF
size: NA; V: TRBV28; J: TRBJ1-4; D: NA; DNA: TGTGCCAGCAACCGGGCAACTAATGAAAAACTGTTTTTT; CDR3: CASNRATNEKLFF
size: once; V: TRBV6-2/TRBV6-3; J: TRBJ1-2; D: NA; DNA: TGTGCCAGCAGCCCCCCGGCGGCTGGGGGCTACACCTTC; CDR3: CASSPPAAGGYTF
size: NA; V: TRBV27; J: TRBJ2-3; D: NA; DNA: TGTGCCAGCAGTCGAAGCAGGGATTCTAGCACAGATACGCAGTATTTT; CDR3: CASSRSRDSSTDTQYF
size: NA; V: TRBV5-1; J: TRBJ1-6; D: NA; DNA: TGCGCCAGCAGCTTGGGAACTGGGGGCAATTCACCCCTCCACTTT; CDR3: CASSLGTGGNSPLHF
size: NA; V: TRBV9; J: TRBJ2-1; D: TRBD1; DNA: TGTGCCAGCAGCGCGGGATCGACAGGGATACGCAATGAGCAGTTCTTC; CDR3: CASSAGSTGIRNEQFF
size: once; V: TRBV2; J: TRBJ1-2; D: NA; DNA: TGTGCCAGCAGTGAACAGGGATTGAGTGGCTACACCTTC; CDR3: CASSEQGLSGYTF
size: NA; V: TRBV7-6; J: TRBJ2-3; D: NA; DNA: TGTGCCAGCAGCTTAGTGGGAAGCGGGCGCACAGATACGCAGTATTTT; CDR3: CASSLVGSGRTDTQYF
size: NA; V: TRBV6-5; J: TRBJ1-5; D: NA; DNA: TGTGCCAGCAGCTCTGCGACAAACGGCAATCAGCCCCAGCATTTT; CDR3: CASSSATNGNQPQHF
size: once; V: TRBV5-1; J: TRBJ1-4; D: NA; DNA: TGCGCCAGCAGCTTGGCTCCTAACGAGGGAGAAAAACTGTTTTTT; CDR3: CASSLAPNEGEKLFF
size: once; V: TRBV28; J: TRBJ2-1; D: NA; DNA: TGTGCCAGCACCCCTGGGCTAGCGACTGAGCAGTTCTTC; CDR3: CASTPGLATEQFF
size: NA; V: TRBV7-9; J: TRBJ1-5; D: NA; DNA: TGTGCCAGCAGCTTAGAAGGGGATCAGCCCCAGCATTTT; CDR3: CASSLEGDQPQHF
size: NA; V: TRBV25-1; J: TRBJ1-1; D: NA; DNA: TGTGCCAGCAGTGACAGGGCTAACACTGAAGCTTTCTTT; CDR3: CASSDRANTEAFF
size: NA; V: TRBV7-6; J: TRBJ2-1; D: NA; DNA: TGTGCCAGCAGCCCCGACCGAGCGACCCTCTCCTACAATGAGCAGTTCTTC; CDR3: CASSPDRATLSYNEQFF
size: NA; V: TRBV28; J: TRBJ2-5; D: TRBD1; DNA: TGTGCCAGCAGTTTATCCAGTTGGGGGACAGGGCAAGAGACCCAGTACTTC; CDR3: CASSLSSWGTGQETQYF
size: NA; V: TRBV10-3; J: TRBJ1-1; D: TRBD1; DNA: TGTGCCATCAGGGGGACAGGGACGAACACTGAAGCTTTCTTT; CDR3: CAIRGTGTNTEAFF
size: once; V: TRBV25-1; J: TRBJ2-7; D: TRBD2; DNA: TGTGCCAGCAGTATAGCGGGAAGTTTTGGTTCCTACGAGCAGTACTTC; CDR3: CASSIAGSFGSYEQYF
size: NA; V: TRBV2; J: TRBJ1-6; D: NA; DNA: TGTGCCAGCAGTGGTGGGAGCTCCTATAATTCACCCCTCCACTTT; CDR3: CASSGGSSYNSPLHF
size: NA; V: TRBV24-1; J: TRBJ2-1; D: TRBD2; DNA: TGTGCCACCAGTGGGGGACTAGCGGGAGGGCCGGGGAATGAGCAGTTCTTC; CDR3: CATSGGLAGGPGNEQFF
size: once; V: TRBV28; J: TRBJ1-1; D: NA; DNA: TGTGCCAGCAGCGGCGGTCTTGAAGCTTTCTTT; CDR3: CASSGGLEAFF
size: NA; V: TRBV28; J: TRBJ1-1; D: NA; DNA: TGTGCCATAGGGGTCGGGAGGGACACTGAAGCTTTCTTT; CDR3: CAIGVGRDTEAFF
size: NA; V: TRBV7-8; J: TRBJ1-6; D: NA; DNA: TGTGCCAGCAGCACCACCCTCAGGGGCCCAAGCTGGTCACCCCTCCACTTT; CDR3: CASSTTLRGPSWSPLHF
size: NA; V: TRBV19; J: TRBJ1-1; D: NA; DNA: TGTGCCAGTAGTTCCCGTGGCACAAGGGGGAACACTGAAGCTTTCTTT; CDR3: CASSSRGTRGNTEAFF
size: NA; V: TRBV4-3; J: TRBJ2-3; D: TRBD2; DNA: TGCGCCAGCAGCCAAGAACCGGGACTAGCAGATACGCAGTATTTT; CDR3: CASSQEPGLADTQYF
size: few; V: TRBV9; J: TRBJ2-5; D: NA; DNA: TGTGCCAGCAGCGCAGACAGAGGTTTAGAGACCCAGTACTTC; CDR3: CASSADRGLETQYF
size: NA; V: TRBV7-9; J: TRBJ1-2; D: TRBD1; DNA: TGTGCCAGCAGCGCGACAGGGAGCGATTATGGCTACACCTTC; CDR3: CASSATGSDYGYTF
size: NA; V: TRBV24-1; J: TRBJ2-1; D: TRBD1; DNA: TGTGCCACCAGTGATCCGGGACAGGGGAATTCCGGATACAATGAGCAGTTCTTC; CDR3: CATSDPGQGNSGYNEQFF
size: few; V: TRBV7-8; J: TRBJ1-5; D: TRBD1; DNA: TGTGCCAGCAGCGAGGACAGGGGGCGCTTTCAGCCCCAGCATTTT; CDR3: CASSEDRGRFQPQHF
size: NA; V: TRBV10-3; J: TRBJ1-2; D: NA; DNA: TGTGCCATCAGTGAGTCGATTGGGTGGACAACAAACTATGGCTACACCTTC; CDR3: CAISESIGWTTNYGYTF
size: NA; V: TRBV6-5; J: TRBJ2-1; D: TRBD2; DNA: TGTGCCAGCAGCCAACTAGCGGGAGGCAACAATGAGCAGTTCTTC; CDR3: CASSQLAGGNNEQFF
size: NA; V: TRBV19; J: TRBJ2-1; D: NA; DNA: TGTGCCAGTAGCTACTCTAGTTCCTACAATGAGCAGTTCTTC; CDR3: CASSYSSSYNEQFF
size: once; V: TRBV19; J: TRBJ1-5; D: TRBD1; DNA: TGTGCCAGTAGGCTACAGGGGAGTAATCAGCCCCAGCATTTT; CDR3: CASRLQGSNQPQHF
size: NA; V: TRBV11-3; J: TRBJ1-1; D: NA; DNA: TGTGCCAGCAGCTTACTTGAGGGAGGGACCACTGAAGCTTTCTTT; CDR3: CASSLLEGGTTEAFF
size: NA; V: TRBV6-1; J: TRBJ2-7; D: TRBD2; DNA: TGTGCCAGCAGTGAACAAATTGGGACTAGCAGCTACGAGCAGTACTTC; CDR3: CASSEQIGTSSYEQYF
size: once; V: TRBV6-2/TRBV6-3; J: TRBJ1-5; D: NA; DNA: TGTGCCAGCAGTTACGTGGGCCAGCCCCAGCATTTT; CDR3: CASSYVGQPQHF
size: NA; V: TRBV27; J: TRBJ2-6; D: TRBD1; DNA: TGTGCCAGCAGTTTCCGGGACAGCCACTCTGGGGCCAACGTCCTGACTTTC; CDR3: CASSFRDSHSGANVLTF
size: NA; V: TRBV9; J: TRBJ2-1; D: NA; DNA: TGTGCCAGCAGCAAGGGGGATGAGCAGTTCTTC; CDR3: CASSKGDEQFF
size: NA; V: TRBV30; J: TRBJ2-7; D: NA; DNA: TGTGCCTGGAGTGTAGCCAGGGGGGATTTTTACGAGCAGTACTTC; CDR3: CAWSVARGDFYEQYF
size: NA; V: TRBV5-1; J: TRBJ1-1; D: NA; DNA: TGCGCCAGCAGCTTGGACGGGGGTGGGACTGAAGCTTTCTTT; CDR3: CASSLDGGGTEAFF
size: NA; V: TRBV5-1; J: TRBJ2-3; D: TRBD1; DNA: TGCGCCAGCAGCTCCAGACAGGGGGGCGAAGATACGCAGTATTTT; CDR3: CASSSRQGGEDTQYF